This record concerns one TCR beta chain sequence. The TCRbeta library was prepared with unique molecular identifiers. Using its own MiXCR run on the PCR reads, TCRdb lists one record per CDR3 protein. The table includes hundreds of thousands of distinct CDR3 sequences, roughly 15% detected once. The CDR3 runs to 14 residues. Trimming removed 3 bases from V and 3 bases from J, with 15 bases in between. The germline gives CDR1 GTSNPN, CDR2 SVGIG (reference sequence). This record belongs to a study of T-cell reconstitution after alpha-beta-depleted transplantation in children. This receptor was identified in a human donor who donated a stem cell graft to a child with acute myeloid leukemia. The starting material was PBMCs from the stem cell graft donor, obtained from the stem cell graft. This chain joins TRBV30 and TRBJ2-7, with D possibly being TRBD2 (6 bases). CDR3: CAWRSVRTIYEQYF. The CDR3 bases are TGTGCCTGGAGATCGGTCAGGACTATCTACGAGCAGTACTTC.